This T cell receptor beta chain derives from a study of blood T cell repertoires in COVID-19. Germline assignment: CDR1 SGHTA and CDR2 FQGNSA. CDR3 length: 14 residues. With 10 bases clipped from V and 6 bases from J, the junction kept 12 bases outside the gene matches. In the original analysis: Amplified reference gene primers provided the basis for estimating nucleated cell counts. Libraries were prepared by immunoSEQ multiplex PCR; TCRdb keeps only in-frame clonotypes and omits some of them. The V and J calls and clone size were taken over from that table, and D and trimming were inferred from the DNA. In the table there are around 87,000 clones, roughly 87% of which are singletons.

This clonotype was sampled from a man aged 45 to 65 with acute or convalescent COVID-19. Material: peripheral blood. The rearrangement uses TRBV7-2 and TRBJ2-1, with 7 bases lining up with TRBD2. The CDR3 coding sequence is TGTGCCAACCGGGAGGTGGACGTCGGCAATGAGCAGTTCTTC. Residues: CANREVDVGNEQFF.